This note documents a single TCR beta chain sequence. The antigen remains unidentified. The V gene's germline CDR1 is SGHTA and CDR2 FQGNSA. The ends lost 2 bases at V and 4 bases at J; junction bases unmatched: 0. This CDR3 region has 13 residues. The study ran its PCR with 60 Vbeta and 13 Jbeta primers. The method was immunoSEQ multiplex PCR; TCRdb's version includes in-frame clones alone and lacks a portion of them. The sample holds some 140,000 clones; roughly 78% are singletons and the top ten take around 4.2%. The data are from a study of cytomegalovirus exposure and HLA in healthy donors. General study results and limits: Follow-up analysis later connected one missense variant in DCLRE1C with trimming of TCR beta V- and J-genes.

As for the donors, each was a healthy bone marrow donor. The chain is built from TRBV7-2 and TRBJ2-3; 7 positions match TRBD2. The sequenced sample was PBMCs. The sequence derives from a man aged 50 to 60 in good health and CMV-seropositive. In DNA form, the CDR3 reads TGTGCCAGCAGCTTACGGGGGGCAGATACGCAGTATTTT. Its protein product is CASSLRGADTQYF.